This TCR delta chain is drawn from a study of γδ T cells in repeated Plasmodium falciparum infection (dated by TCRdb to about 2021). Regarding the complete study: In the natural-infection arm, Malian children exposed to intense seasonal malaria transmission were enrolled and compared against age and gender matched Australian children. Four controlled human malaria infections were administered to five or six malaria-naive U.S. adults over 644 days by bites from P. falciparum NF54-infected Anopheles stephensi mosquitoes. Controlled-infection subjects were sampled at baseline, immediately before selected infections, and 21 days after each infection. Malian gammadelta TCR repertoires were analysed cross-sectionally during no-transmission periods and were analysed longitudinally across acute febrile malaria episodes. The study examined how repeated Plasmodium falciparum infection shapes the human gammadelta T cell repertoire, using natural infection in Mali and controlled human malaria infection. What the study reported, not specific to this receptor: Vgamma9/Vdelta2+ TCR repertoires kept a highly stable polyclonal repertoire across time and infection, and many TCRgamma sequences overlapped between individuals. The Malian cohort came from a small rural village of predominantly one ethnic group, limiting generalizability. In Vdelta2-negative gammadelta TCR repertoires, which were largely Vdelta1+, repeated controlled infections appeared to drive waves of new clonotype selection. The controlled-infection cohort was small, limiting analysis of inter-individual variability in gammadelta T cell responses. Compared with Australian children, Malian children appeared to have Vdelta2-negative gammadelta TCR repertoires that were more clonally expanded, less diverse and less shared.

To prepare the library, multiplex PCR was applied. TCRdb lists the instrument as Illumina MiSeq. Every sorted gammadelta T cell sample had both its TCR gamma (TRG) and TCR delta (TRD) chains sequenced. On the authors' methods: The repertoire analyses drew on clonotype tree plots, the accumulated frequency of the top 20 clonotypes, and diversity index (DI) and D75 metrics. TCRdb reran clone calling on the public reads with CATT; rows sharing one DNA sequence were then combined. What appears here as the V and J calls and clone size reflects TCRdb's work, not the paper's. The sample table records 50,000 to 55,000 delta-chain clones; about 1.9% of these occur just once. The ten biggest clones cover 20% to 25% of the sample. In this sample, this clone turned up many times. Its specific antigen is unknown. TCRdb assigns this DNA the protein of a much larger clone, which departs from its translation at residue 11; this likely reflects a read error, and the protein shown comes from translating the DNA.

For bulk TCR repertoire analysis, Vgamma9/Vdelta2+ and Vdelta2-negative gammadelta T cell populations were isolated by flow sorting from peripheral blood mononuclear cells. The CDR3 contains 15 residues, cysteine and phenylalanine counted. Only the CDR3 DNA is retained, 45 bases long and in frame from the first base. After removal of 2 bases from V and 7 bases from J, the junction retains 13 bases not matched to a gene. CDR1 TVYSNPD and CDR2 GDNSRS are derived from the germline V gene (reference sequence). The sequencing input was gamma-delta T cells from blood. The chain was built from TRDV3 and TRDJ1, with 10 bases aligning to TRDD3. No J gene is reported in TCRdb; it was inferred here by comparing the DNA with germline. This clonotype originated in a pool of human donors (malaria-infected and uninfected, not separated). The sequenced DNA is TGTGCCTTTCGAGGTTACTGGGGGATTCCCGGTAAACTCATCTTT. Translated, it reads CAFRGYWGIPGKLIF.